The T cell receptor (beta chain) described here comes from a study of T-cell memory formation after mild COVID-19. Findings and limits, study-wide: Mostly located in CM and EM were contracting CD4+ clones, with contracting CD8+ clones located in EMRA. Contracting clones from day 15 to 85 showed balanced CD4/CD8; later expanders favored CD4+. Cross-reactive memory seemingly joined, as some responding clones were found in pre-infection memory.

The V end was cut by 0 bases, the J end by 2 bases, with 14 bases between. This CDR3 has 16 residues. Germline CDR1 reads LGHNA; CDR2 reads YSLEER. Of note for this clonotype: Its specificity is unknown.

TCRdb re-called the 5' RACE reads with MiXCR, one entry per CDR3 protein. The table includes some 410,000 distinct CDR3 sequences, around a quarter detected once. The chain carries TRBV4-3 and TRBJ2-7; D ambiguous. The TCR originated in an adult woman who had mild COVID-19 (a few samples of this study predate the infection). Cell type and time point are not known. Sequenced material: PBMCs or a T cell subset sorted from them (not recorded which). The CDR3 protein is CASSQDELTITYEQYF. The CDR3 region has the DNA TGCGCCAGCAGCCAAGATGAACTAACAATAACCTACGAGCAGTACTTC.